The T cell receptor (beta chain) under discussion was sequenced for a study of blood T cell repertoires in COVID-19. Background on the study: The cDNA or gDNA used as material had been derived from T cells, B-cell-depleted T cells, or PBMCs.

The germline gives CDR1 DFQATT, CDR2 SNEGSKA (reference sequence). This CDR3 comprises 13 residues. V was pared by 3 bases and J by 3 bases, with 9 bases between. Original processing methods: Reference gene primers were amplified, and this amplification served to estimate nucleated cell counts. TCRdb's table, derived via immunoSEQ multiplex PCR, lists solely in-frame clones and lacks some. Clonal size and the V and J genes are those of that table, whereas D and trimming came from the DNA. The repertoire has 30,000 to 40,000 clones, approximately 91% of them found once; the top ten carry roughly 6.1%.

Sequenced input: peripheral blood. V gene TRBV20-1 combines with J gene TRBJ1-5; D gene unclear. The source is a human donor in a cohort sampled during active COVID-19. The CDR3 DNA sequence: TGCAGTGCTAGTGCCGGAGACAATCAGCCCCAGCATTTT. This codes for CSASAGDNQPQHF.